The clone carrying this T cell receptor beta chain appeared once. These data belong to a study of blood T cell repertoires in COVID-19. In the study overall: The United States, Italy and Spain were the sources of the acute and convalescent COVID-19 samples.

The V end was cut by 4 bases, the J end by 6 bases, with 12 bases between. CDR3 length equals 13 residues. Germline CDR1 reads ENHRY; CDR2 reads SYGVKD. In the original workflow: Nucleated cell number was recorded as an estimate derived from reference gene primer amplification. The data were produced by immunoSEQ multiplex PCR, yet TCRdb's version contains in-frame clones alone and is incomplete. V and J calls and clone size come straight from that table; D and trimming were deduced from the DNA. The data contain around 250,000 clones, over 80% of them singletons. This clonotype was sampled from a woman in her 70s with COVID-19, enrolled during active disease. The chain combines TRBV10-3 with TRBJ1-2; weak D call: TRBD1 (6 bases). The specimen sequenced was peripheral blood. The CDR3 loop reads CAISGDRMNGYTF. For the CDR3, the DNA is TGTGCCATCAGTGGTGACAGGATGAATGGCTACACCTTC.